A single sample gave rise to the 10 T cell receptor beta chains below, sequenced in a study of blood T cell repertoires in COVID-19. TCRdb's copy holds only in-frame clones and misses some; the assay was immunoSEQ multiplex PCR. The sample lists about 210,000 clones, approximately 82% seen once, with roughly 10% in the top ten. Sequencing input: peripheral blood. These receptor sequences come from a man aged 50-60 years with active or convalescent COVID-19.

The rearrangement joins TRBV5-1 to TRBJ1-2, with TRBD1 identical over 9 bases. Germline CDR1 SGHRS, CDR2 YFSETQ. This CDR3 has 15 residues. V gave up 4 bases and J gave up 4 bases; unmatched junction bases: 8. The DNA of the CDR3 is TGCGCCAGCAGCCCGGGGACAGGGTGGATCTATGGCTACACCTTC. Translation: CASSPGTGWIYGYTF.

The V gene is TRBV7-3, the J gene TRBJ2-5; TRBD2 is a possible D gene (5 bases). Trimming pared 2 bases from V and 4 bases from J, leaving 14 bases between. The CDR3 loop spans 15 amino acids. Germline V gene lookup returns CDR1 SGHTA and CDR2 FQGTGA. CDR3 nucleotide sequence: TGTGCCAGCAGCTTAGAAGGGCTAGCCCGAGAGACCCAGTACTTC. It codes for CASSLEGLARETQYF.

V and J are TRBV19 and TRBJ2-3; 8 bases fit TRBD2. The CDR3 has 16 residues. CDR1 is LNHDA and CDR2 is SQIVND in the germline V gene (reference sequence). J gave up 2 bases and V 8 bases, and 12 bases lay outside the gene matches. The CDR3, as DNA: TGTGCCAGTTCCCAAAATAGCGGGACCCTCACAGATACGCAGTATTTT. Amino acid sequence: CASSQNSGTLTDTQYF.

V is TRBV27 and J is TRBJ1-1, with 7 bases matching TRBD1. The CDR3 has 16 amino acids. Germline CDR1 is MNHEY and CDR2 is SMNVEV (reference sequence). V shed 5 bases and J 10 bases; nucleotides not matched to a gene: 19. In nucleotides, the CDR3 is TGTGCCAGCAGTACCAGACAGGGTATTGCTCTAGAGTCAGCTTTCTTT. Protein: CASSTRQGIALESAFF.

Only a few counts were recorded for this clone. The rearrangement links TRBV7-9 to TRBJ1-2; D is unclear. Per germline, CDR1 SEHNR and CDR2 FQNEAQ (reference sequence). The CDR3 contains 15 residues. V was clipped by 2 bases and J by 2 bases, with 12 bases between them. The CDR3, as DNA: TGTGCCAGCAGCTTACCTTCGAGAGCAAACTATGGCTACACCTTC. This encodes CASSLPSRANYGYTF.

This chain links TRBV21-1 with TRBJ2-7; the table's TRBD1 call for D was not verified on the DNA. TRBV21-1 is shown as a pseudogene. The CDR3 loop spans 17 amino acids. CDR3 DNA: TGTGCCAGCAGCAAAGCCCTGTCCCGGGACAGGTACTACGAGCAGTACGTC. It codes for CASSKALSRDRYYEQYV.

The V call is TRBV15, the J call TRBJ2-5; 8 bases fit TRBD2. The CDR3 is made up of 18 amino acids. Germline CDR1 reads LNHNV; CDR2 reads YYDKDF (reference sequence). V trimming: 1 base; J trimming: 9 bases; junction bases outside the gene matches: 19. CDR3 loop: CATSRGVGYSGVFRAQYF. The DNA for the CDR3 is TGTGCCACCAGCAGAGGCGTCGGTTATAGCGGGGTATTCCGGGCCCAGTACTTC. Using reference TRBV15 and TRBJ2-5 for the parts outside the CDR3, the full variable domain is DAMVIQNPRYQVTQFGKPVTLSCSQTLNHNVMYWYQQKSSQAPKLLFHYYDKDFNNEADTPDNFQSRRPNTSFCFLDIRSPGLGDTAMYLCATSRGVGYSGVFRAQYFGPGTRLLVL.

This clone was observed a handful of times. The chain uses TRBV7-9 and TRBJ2-3; D is unresolved. This CDR3 has 15 amino acids. V lost 2 bases, J lost 6 bases, and 15 bases lay in between. CDR1 is SEHNR, CDR2 FQNEAQ, per germline (reference sequence). As DNA, the CDR3 is TGTGCCAGCAGCTTAATGGGCACACACACGGATACGCAGTATTTT. Protein product: CASSLMGTHTDTQYF.

The chain recombines TRBV7-2 with TRBJ1-3, with unresolved D. V dropped 4 bases and J dropped 4 bases, with 17 bases sitting between them. In germline, CDR1 is SGHTA, CDR2 FQGNSA. CDR3 length: 16 amino acids. CDR3 region: CASSSKGGSAGNTIYF. The CDR3 nucleotides are TGTGCCAGCAGCTCGAAGGGCGGGTCAGCGGGAAACACCATATATTTT.

The chain is built from TRBV28 and TRBJ1-1; possibly TRBD1 for D (5 bases). The length of the CDR3 is 13 residues. Germline V gene sequence: CDR1 MDHEN, CDR2 SYDVKM. The germline V and J ends were trimmed by 5 bases and 0 bases, with 7 bases remaining between them. CDR3 residues: CASSAGLNTEAFF. CDR3 nucleotides: TGTGCCAGCAGTGCGGGGCTGAACACTGAAGCTTTCTTT.